The 17 T cell receptor beta chains listed next were all sequenced from one sample in a study of T-cell reconstitution after alpha-beta-depleted transplantation in children. Unique molecular identifiers tagged the TCRbeta library. TCRdb used MiXCR to reprocess the PCR reads, holding one entry per CDR3 protein. The sample yields about 900,000 distinct CDR3 sequences, about 29% seen once. The sample in question was PBMCs, mostly from graft donor cells, obtained 360 days after TCRalphabeta/CD19-depleted stem cell transplant. These receptors all come from a boy under two years old who had a stem cell transplant for SCID, so the T cells may come from the graft donor.

The V and J genes are TRBV6-5 and TRBJ1-5, with D maybe TRBD1 (6 bases). CDR3 length: 17 residues. Germline V gives CDR1 MNHEY, CDR2 SVGAGI. Between the trimmed V and J ends, which lost 0 bases and 0 bases, there was a span of 12 bases. Written as DNA, the CDR3 is TGTGCCAGCAGTTACTCGTTCCAGGGACATAGCAATCAGCCCCAGCATTTT. This encodes CASSYSFQGHSNQPQHF.

This clonotype was found a few times. The chain carries TRBV12-3 or TRBV12-4 and TRBJ2-3; maybe TRBD1 (6 bases). Trimming stripped 2 bases from V and 4 bases from J, with 19 bases between. This CDR3 comprises 17 residues. This chain's CDR3 is CASSLSSGTISADTQYF. CDR3 nucleotides: TGTGCCAGCAGTTTATCCTCCGGGACAATAAGCGCAGATACGCAGTATTTT.

The rearrangement uses TRBV9 and TRBJ2-2; possibly TRBD1 for D (5 bases). The CDR3 spans 18 residues. The V end was cut by 2 bases, the J end by 3 bases, with 20 bases between. CDR1 and CDR2 from the germline V gene are SGDLS and YYNGEE. The CDR3 coding sequence is TGTGCCAGCAGCGTCCCCTCTACTCAGGGCAAGGACACCGGGGAGCTGTTTTTT. It translates to CASSVPSTQGKDTGELFF.

This chain joins TRBV28 and TRBJ2-1, with D perhaps given as TRBD1 or TRBD2 (5 bases each). The CDR3 loop spans 13 amino acids. Trimming cost V 6 bases and J 8 bases, with 14 bases left between them. Germline V CDR1 and CDR2: MDHEN, SYDVKM. The CDR3 loop is CASRGPLRYEQFF. In DNA form, the CDR3 reads TGTGCCAGCAGGGGACCACTTAGGTATGAGCAGTTCTTC. Combining the CDR3 with reference TRBV28 and TRBJ2-1 gives the whole variable domain DVKVTQSSRYLVKRTGEKVFLECVQDMDHENMFWYRQDPGLGLRLIYFSYDVKMKEKGDIPEGYSVSREKKERFSLILESASTNQTSMYLCASRGPLRYEQFFGPGTRLTVL.

This clonotype was seen a handful of times. The gene calls are TRBV4-3 and TRBJ2-5; 12 nucleotides match TRBD2. Germline V gene sequence: CDR1 LGHNA, CDR2 YSLEER. J gave up 2 bases and V 1 base, and 8 bases lay outside the gene matches. This CDR3 is built from 18 residues. CDR3 in amino acids: CASSQASLAGGRQETQYF. The CDR3, as DNA: TGCGCCAGCAGCCAAGCGTCCCTAGCGGGGGGGAGGCAAGAGACCCAGTACTTC.

This clonotype was observed many times. The CDR3 nucleotides are TGTGCCAGCAGACCGACAGGGGTTGAGACCCAGTACTTC. Encoded protein: CASRPTGVETQYF. The chain links TRBV12-3 or TRBV12-4 to TRBJ2-5; 8 nucleotides match TRBD1. With V trimmed by 6 bases and J by 5 bases, 5 bases remained unmatched. The CDR3 spans 13 residues.

This clonotype was counted between two and nine times. V gene TRBV10-3 combines with J gene TRBJ2-3, with TRBD2 matching over 8 bases. This CDR3 is built from 17 residues. Germline assignment: CDR1 ENHRY and CDR2 SYGVKD. J gave up 6 bases and V 6 bases, and 17 bases lay outside the gene matches. The DNA for the CDR3 is TGTGCCATCAGCGCCTCGGGCCCGGGGGGGTTCGCGGATACGCAGTATTTT. It encodes CAISASGPGGFADTQYF.

In its sample, this clonotype was seen a few times. The rearrangement uses TRBV7-3 and TRBJ2-3, with a weak D call TRBD2 (6 bases). This CDR3 has 18 residues. The germline gives CDR1 SGHTA, CDR2 FQGTGA. Deletions cut 0 bases from V and 0 bases from J, with 16 bases between. CDR3 sequence (DNA): TGTGCCAGCAGCTTAACATTGCGGGGAGAATCTAGCACAGATACGCAGTATTTT. Its translation: CASSLTLRGESSTDTQYF. Drawing the rest from reference TRBV7-3 and TRBJ2-3, the complete variable domain is GAGVSQTPSNKVTEKGKYVELRCDPISGHTALYWYRQSLGQGPEFLIYFQGTGAADDSGLPNDRFFAVRPEGSVSTLKIQRTERGDSAVYLCASSLTLRGESSTDTQYFGPGTRLTVL.

The chain couples TRBV12-3 or TRBV12-4 to TRBJ2-2; D unclear. CDR3 length: 14 amino acids. V was trimmed by 3 bases and J by 4 bases, leaving 9 bases between them. The CDR3 loop reads CASSFGVITGELFF. The DNA of the CDR3 is TGTGCCAGCAGTTTTGGCGTTATCACCGGGGAGCTGTTTTTT.

J is TRBJ2-5 and V is TRBV20-1, with 7 positions matching TRBD1. The germline CDR1 and CDR2 sequences are DFQATT and SNEGSKA (reference sequence). V was clipped by 0 bases and J by 3 bases; unmatched bases: 7. The CDR3 length is 15 residues. The CDR3, as DNA: TGCAGTGCTAGAGATCTTGGGCAGGGGGAAGAGACCCAGTACTTC. Its protein product is CSARDLGQGEETQYF.

The chain's CDR3 is CASIIRDRVRAGNTIYF. CDR3 nucleotide sequence: TGTGCCAGCATTATCCGGGACAGGGTTCGTGCTGGAAACACCATATATTTT. The rearrangement joins TRBV6-5 to TRBJ1-3; TRBD1 aligns across 9 bases. With V trimmed by 7 bases and J by 2 bases, 12 bases remained unmatched. The CDR3 has 17 amino acids. Germline V gene data show CDR1 as MNHEY and CDR2 as SVGAGI.

In its sample, this clonotype was seen a few times. This sequence joins TRBV29-1 and TRBJ2-1; 14 positions match TRBD2. CDR3 length equals 16 residues. Germline CDR1 and CDR2: SQVTM and ANQGSEA. V shed 6 bases, J shed 3 bases, and the junction held 7 bases outside the gene matches. CDR3 nucleotide sequence: TGCAGCGTGGAGGGGACTAGCGGGGGCTTCTACAATGAGCAGTTCTTC. Translating it yields CSVEGTSGGFYNEQFF.

This clonotype was found a few times. This chain joins TRBV7-9 and TRBJ1-5; TRBD1 might be the D (5 bases). The V gene's germline CDR1 is SEHNR and CDR2 FQNEAQ (reference sequence). The CDR3 is 14 residues long. V lost 4 bases to trimming and J lost 5 bases, with 12 bases between them. CDR3 coding DNA: TGTGCCAGCAGCTCTAGGGGTGTGGATCAGCCCCAGCATTTT. Encoded protein: CASSSRGVDQPQHF.

The J gene is TRBJ1-1, the V gene TRBV4-1; D is perhaps TRBD1 (6 bases). The germline CDR1 and CDR2 sequences are MGHRA and YSYEKL. The CDR3 runs to 16 residues. Trimming removed 1 base at V and 1 base at J, with 13 bases between. Here the CDR3 DNA reads TGCGCCAGCAGCCAAGGGCCGGGACACAAGAACACTGAAGCTTTCTTT. Translation gives CASSQGPGHKNTEAFF.

This clonotype was seen only a few times. This sequence joins TRBV18 and TRBJ2-2, with TRBD2 identical over 7 bases. V shed 4 bases, J shed 5 bases, and the junction held 10 bases outside the gene matches. CDR3 size: 16 residues. CDR1 is KGHSH and CDR2 is LQKENI in the germline V gene. The CDR3 DNA reads TGTGCCAGCTCACACTCTCGAGGAGCGGGGACCGGGGAGCTGTTTTTT. It translates to CASSHSRGAGTGELFF.

The chain has TRBV12-3 or TRBV12-4 and TRBJ2-2; D unresolved. The CDR3 covers 13 residues. Trimming cost V 4 bases and J 4 bases, with 7 bases left between them. The CDR3 nucleotides are TGTGCCAGCAGTTGGGTCTCCACCGGGGAGCTGTTTTTT. Amino acids: CASSWVSTGELFF.

The rearrangement uses TRBV28 and TRBJ1-2; no clear D. V was pared by 4 bases and J by 3 bases, with 18 bases between. This CDR3 has 16 amino acids. Germline CDR1 reads MDHEN; CDR2 reads SYDVKM. The CDR3 is CASSSEEVHRYYGYTF. CDR3 sequence (DNA): TGTGCCAGCAGTTCCGAGGAGGTGCACCGGTACTATGGCTACACCTTC.